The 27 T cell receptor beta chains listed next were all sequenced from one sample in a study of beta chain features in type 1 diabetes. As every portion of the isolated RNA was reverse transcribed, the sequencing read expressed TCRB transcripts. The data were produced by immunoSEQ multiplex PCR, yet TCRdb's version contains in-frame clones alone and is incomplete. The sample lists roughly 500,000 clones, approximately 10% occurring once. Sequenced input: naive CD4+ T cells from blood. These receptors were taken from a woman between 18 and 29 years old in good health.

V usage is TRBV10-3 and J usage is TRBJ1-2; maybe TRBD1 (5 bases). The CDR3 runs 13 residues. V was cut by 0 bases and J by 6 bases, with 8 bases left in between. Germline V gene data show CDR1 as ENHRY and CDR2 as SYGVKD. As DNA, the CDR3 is TGTGCCATCAGTGAGTCAGGGGCAAATGGCTACACCTTC. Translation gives CAISESGANGYTF.

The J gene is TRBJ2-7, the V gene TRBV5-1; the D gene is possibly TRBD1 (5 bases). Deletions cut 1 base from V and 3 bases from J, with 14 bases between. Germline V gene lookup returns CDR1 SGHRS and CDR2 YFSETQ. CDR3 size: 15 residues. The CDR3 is CASSLIGGQRYEQYF. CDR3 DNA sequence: TGCGCCAGCAGCTTGATTGGCGGACAACGCTACGAGCAGTACTTC.

The CDR3 reads CASSSQGAKTQYF. CDR3 nucleotides: TGTGCCAGTAGTTCCCAGGGGGCAAAGACCCAGTACTTC. The rearrangement links TRBV19 to TRBJ2-5; TRBD1 agrees at 8 bases. The J segment lost 6 bases and the V segment lost 5 bases, leaving 5 bases of the junction unmatched. CDR3 size: 13 residues. CDR1 and CDR2 from the germline V gene are LNHDA and SQIVND (reference sequence). The variable domain in full, with the rest retrieved from reference TRBV19 and TRBJ2-5, is DGGITQSPKYLFRKEGQNVTLSCEQNLNHDAMYWYRQDPGQGLRLIYYSQIVNDFQKGDIAEGYSVSREKKESFPLTVTSAQKNPTAFYLCASSSQGAKTQYFGPGTRLLVL.

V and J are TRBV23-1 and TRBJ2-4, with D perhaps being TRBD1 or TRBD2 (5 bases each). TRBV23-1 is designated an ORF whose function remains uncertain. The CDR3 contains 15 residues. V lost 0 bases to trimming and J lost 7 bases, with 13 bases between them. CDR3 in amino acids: CASSQSKGTHNIQYF. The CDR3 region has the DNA TGCGCCAGCAGTCAATCGAAGGGGACCCACAACATTCAGTACTTC.

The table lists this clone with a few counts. The CDR3 coding sequence is TGTGCCAGCAGCTCTCGAGTGACAGGGGGCTACGAGCAGTACTTC. Amino acids: CASSSRVTGGYEQYF. This sequence joins TRBV7-9 and TRBJ2-7; TRBD1 matches 9 bases. Germline loops: CDR1 SEHNR, CDR2 FQNEAQ (reference sequence). Trimming took 4 bases from V and 3 from J; bases not matched to a gene: 7. The CDR3 is 15 amino acids.

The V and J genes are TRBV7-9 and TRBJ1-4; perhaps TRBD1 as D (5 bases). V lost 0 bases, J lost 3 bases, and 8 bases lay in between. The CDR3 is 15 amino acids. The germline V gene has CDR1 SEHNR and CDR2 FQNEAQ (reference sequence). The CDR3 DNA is TGTGCCAGCAGCTTAGCAGGGGTTGCTAATGAAAAACTGTTTTTT. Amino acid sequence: CASSLAGVANEKLFF. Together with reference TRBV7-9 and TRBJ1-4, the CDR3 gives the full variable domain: DTGVSQNPRHKITKRGQNVTFRCDPISEHNRLYWYRQTLGQGPEFLTYFQNEAQLEKSRLLSDRFSAERPKGSFSTLEIQRTEQGDSAMYLCASSLAGVANEKLFFGSGTQLSVL.

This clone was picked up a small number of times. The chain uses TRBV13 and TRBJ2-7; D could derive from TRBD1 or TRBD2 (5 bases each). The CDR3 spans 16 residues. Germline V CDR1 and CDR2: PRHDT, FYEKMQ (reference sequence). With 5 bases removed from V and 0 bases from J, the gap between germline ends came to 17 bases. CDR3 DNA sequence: TGTGCCAGCAGCCCTATCTTTGGGGGTGGCTCCTACGAGCAGTACTTC. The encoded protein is CASSPIFGGGSYEQYF.

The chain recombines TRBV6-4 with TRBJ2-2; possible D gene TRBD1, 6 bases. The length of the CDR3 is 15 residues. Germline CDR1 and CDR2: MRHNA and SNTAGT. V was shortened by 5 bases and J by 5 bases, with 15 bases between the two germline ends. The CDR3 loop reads CASSPQPGTTGELFF. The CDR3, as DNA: TGTGCCAGCAGTCCACAACCGGGGACAACCGGGGAGCTGTTTTTT.

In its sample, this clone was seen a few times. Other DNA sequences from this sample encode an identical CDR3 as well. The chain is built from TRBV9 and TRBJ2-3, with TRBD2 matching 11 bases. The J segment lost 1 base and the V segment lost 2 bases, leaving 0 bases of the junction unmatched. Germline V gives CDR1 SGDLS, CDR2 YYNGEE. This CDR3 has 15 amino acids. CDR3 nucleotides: TGTGCCAGCAGCGTTAGCGGGAGGGGCACAGATACGCAGTATTTT. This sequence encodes CASSVSGRGTDTQYF.

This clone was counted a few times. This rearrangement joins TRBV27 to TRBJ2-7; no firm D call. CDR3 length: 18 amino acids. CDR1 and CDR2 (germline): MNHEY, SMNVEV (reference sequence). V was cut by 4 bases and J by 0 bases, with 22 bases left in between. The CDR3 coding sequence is TGTGCCAGCAGTTCCTCCATGCTACCCCGACGGAGCTCCTACGAGCAGTACGTC. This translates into CASSSSMLPRRSSYEQYV.

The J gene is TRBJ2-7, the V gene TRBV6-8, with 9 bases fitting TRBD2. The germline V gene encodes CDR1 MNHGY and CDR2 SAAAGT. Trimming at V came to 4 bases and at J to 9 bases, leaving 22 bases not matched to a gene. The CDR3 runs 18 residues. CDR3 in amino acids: CASSFWCASGECLLGQYV. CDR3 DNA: TGTGCCAGCAGTTTTTGGTGCGCTAGCGGGGAGTGCCTTCTAGGGCAGTACGTC.

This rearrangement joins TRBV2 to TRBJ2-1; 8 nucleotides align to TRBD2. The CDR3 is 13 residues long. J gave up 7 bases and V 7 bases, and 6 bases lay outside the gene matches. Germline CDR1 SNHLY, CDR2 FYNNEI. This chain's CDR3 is CASTLERGNEQFF. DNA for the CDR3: TGTGCCAGCACCCTTGAGCGGGGGAATGAGCAGTTCTTC. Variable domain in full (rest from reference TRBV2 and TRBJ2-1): EPEVTQTPSHQVTQMGQEVILRCVPISNHLYFYWYRQILGQKVEFLVSFYNNEISEKSEIFDDQFSVERPDGSNFTLKIRSTKLEDSAMYFCASTLERGNEQFFGPGTRLTVL.

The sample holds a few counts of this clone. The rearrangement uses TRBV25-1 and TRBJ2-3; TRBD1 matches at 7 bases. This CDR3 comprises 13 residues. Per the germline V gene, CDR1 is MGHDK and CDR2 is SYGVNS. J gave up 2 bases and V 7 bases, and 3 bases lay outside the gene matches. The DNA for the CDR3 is TGTGCCAGCACTGACAGGGTCACAGATACGCAGTATTTT. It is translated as CASTDRVTDTQYF. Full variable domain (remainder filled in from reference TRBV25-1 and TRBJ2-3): EADIYQTPRYLVIGTGKKITLECSQTMGHDKMYWYQQDPGMELHLIHYSYGVNSTEKGDLSSESTVSRIRTEHFPLTLESARPSHTSQYLCASTDRVTDTQYFGPGTRLTVL.

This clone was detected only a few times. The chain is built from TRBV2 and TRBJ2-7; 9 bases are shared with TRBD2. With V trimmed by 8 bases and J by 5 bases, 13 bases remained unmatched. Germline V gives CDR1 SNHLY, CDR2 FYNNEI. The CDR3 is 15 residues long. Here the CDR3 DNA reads TGTGCCAGCCACTCAGGGGCGGGAGGGCCCCACGAGCAGTACTTC. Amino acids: CASHSGAGGPHEQYF. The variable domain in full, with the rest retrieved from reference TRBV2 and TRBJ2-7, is EPEVTQTPSHQVTQMGQEVILRCVPISNHLYFYWYRQILGQKVEFLVSFYNNEISEKSEIFDDQFSVERPDGSNFTLKIRSTKLEDSAMYFCASHSGAGGPHEQYFGPGTRLTVT.

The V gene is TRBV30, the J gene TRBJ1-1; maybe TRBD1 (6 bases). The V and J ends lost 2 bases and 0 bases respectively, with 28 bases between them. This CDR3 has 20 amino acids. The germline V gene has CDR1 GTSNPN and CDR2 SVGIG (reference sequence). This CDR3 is CAWSRAPGAPGKSMNTEAFF. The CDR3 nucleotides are TGTGCCTGGAGTCGCGCCCCGGGGGCCCCCGGAAAAAGCATGAACACTGAAGCTTTCTTT.

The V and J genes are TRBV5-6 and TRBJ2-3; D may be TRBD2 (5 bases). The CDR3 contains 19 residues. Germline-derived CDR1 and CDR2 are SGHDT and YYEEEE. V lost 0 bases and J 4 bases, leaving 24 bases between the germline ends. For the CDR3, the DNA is TGTGCCAGCAGCTTGGCCGCTCCTTTCGGGATTGGTGTTGCAGATACGCAGTATTTT. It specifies CASSLAAPFGIGVADTQYF.

The CDR3 sequence is CASSLVGAQRETQYF. The DNA of the CDR3 is TGTGCCAGCAGCTTAGTGGGGGCGCAGCGGGAGACCCAGTACTTC. The J gene is TRBJ2-5, the V gene TRBV7-9; D perhaps matches TRBD1 (6 bases). The germline V gene has CDR1 SEHNR and CDR2 FQNEAQ (reference sequence). The CDR3 is made up of 15 amino acids. V was pared by 1 base and J by 5 bases, with 14 bases between.

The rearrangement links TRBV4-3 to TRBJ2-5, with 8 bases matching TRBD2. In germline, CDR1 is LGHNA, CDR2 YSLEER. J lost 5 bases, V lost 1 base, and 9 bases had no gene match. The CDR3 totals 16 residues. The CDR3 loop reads CASSQVDGGARETQYF. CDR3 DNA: TGCGCCAGCAGCCAAGTTGACGGGGGGGCCAGGGAGACCCAGTACTTC.

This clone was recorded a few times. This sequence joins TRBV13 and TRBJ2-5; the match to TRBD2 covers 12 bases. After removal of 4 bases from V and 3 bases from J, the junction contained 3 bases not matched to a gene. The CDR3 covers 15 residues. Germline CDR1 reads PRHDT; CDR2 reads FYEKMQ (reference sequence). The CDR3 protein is CASSWGLAGKETQYF. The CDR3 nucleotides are TGTGCCAGCAGCTGGGGACTAGCGGGCAAAGAGACCCAGTACTTC.

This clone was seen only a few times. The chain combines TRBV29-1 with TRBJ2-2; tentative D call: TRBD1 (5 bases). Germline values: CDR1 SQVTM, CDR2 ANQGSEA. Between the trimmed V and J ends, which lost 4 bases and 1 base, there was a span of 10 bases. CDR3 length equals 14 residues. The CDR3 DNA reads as TGCAGCGTTGTGGATAGGGGGAACACCGGGGAGCTGTTTTTT. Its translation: CSVVDRGNTGELFF.

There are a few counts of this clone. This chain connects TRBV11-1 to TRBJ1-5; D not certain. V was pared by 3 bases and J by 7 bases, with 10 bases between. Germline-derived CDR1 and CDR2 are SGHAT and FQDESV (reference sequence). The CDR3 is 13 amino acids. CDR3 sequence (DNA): TGTGCCAGCAGCTTCCAGATAGGACAGCCCCAGCATTTT. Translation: CASSFQIGQPQHF.

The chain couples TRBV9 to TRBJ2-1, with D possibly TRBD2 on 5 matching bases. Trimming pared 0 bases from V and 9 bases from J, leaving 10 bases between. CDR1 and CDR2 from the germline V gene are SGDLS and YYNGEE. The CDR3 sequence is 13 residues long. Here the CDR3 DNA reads TGTGCCAGCAGCGTAGGGACTTATGGTGAGCAGTTCTTC. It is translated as CASSVGTYGEQFF.

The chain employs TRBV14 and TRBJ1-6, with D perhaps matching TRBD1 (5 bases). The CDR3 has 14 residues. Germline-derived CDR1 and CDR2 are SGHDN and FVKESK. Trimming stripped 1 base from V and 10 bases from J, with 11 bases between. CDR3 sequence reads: CASSQGQGGSPLHF. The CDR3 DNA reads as TGTGCCAGCAGCCAAGGGCAGGGTGGCTCACCCCTCCACTTT.

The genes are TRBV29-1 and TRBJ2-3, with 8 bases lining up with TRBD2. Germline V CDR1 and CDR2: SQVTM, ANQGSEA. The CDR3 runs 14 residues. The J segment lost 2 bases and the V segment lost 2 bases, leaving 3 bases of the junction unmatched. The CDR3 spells CSVESGGHTDTQYF. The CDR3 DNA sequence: TGCAGCGTTGAAAGCGGGGGCCACACAGATACGCAGTATTTT.

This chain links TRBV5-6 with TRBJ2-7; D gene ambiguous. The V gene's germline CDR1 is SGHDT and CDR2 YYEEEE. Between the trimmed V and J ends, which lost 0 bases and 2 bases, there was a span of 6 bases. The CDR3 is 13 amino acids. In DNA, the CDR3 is TGTGCCAGCAGCTTGGATAGGGCCTACGAGCAGTACTTC. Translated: CASSLDRAYEQYF.

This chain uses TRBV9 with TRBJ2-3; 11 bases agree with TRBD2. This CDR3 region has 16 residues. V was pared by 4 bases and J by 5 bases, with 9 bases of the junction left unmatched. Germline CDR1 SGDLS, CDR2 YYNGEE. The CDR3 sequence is CASSLRTSGQGDTQYF. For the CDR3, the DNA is TGTGCCAGCAGCTTGAGGACTAGCGGGCAAGGAGATACGCAGTATTTT.

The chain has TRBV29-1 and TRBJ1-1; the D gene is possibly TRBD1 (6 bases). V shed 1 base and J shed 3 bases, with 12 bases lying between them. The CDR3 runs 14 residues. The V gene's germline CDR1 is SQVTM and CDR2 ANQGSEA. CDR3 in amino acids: CSVEVSGVHTEAFF. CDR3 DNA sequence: TGCAGCGTTGAAGTGTCAGGGGTGCACACTGAAGCTTTCTTT.